The source of this T cell receptor (beta chain) is a study of CXCR3-negative and CXCR3-positive naive CD8 T cells. Points from the study as a whole: Comparably high diversity was seen in both naive subsets, and much lower diversity in memory CD8+ cells. After cryopreservation, expression of CXCR3 was partially reduced, and most assays were run with fresh PBMCs.

For this clonotype: Its antigen is as yet unknown.

Libraries of TRB cDNA were made by 5' RACE and carried UMIs. TCRdb reworked the 5' RACE reads into one entry per CDR3 protein, no DNA. The sample table sets out approximately 60,000 distinct CDR3 sequences. Triplicate sorts of about 300,000 cells per CD8+ subset. Germline V lookup: CDR1 SGHAT, CDR2 FQNNGV. CDR3 length: 12 residues. The V call is TRBV11-2, the J call TRBJ2-1; TCRdb's D gene call, TRBD1, goes unchecked for lack of DNA. This receptor was identified in a human donor in good health. Some clones in this sample may be carry-over from other donors' samples. The sample was memory CD8+ T cells from blood. The CDR3 spells CASSPGRSSQFF.